These 30 T cell receptor beta chains originate from one sample sequenced in a study of T cell responses to AZD1222 COVID-19 vaccine (dated by TCRdb to about 2021). Library generation was performed with the immunoSEQ multiplex PCR assay. Not all clones reach the TCRdb copy of this immuneACCESS table, which keeps in-frame sequences only. Checked studies attribute under half of the gap to unresolved V genes and leave the rest unexplained. This sample holds some 140,000 clones; under 95% were observed only once. Jointly, the top ten make up around 2.7% of the sample. Sample time point, as interpreted from the label and publication: baseline before first vaccination. The source material was peripheral blood, sampled on day 0 of AZD1222 vaccination. The receptors here all came from an adult in good health.

The gene calls are TRBV4-3 and TRBJ2-2; D unclear. The CDR3 runs 13 residues. Deletions cut 0 bases from V and 6 bases from J, with 5 bases between. CDR1 is LGHNA and CDR2 is YSLEER in the germline V gene. The CDR3 bases are TGCGCCAGCAGCCAAGATAAGTCCGGGGAGCTGTTTTTT. Amino acids: CASSQDKSGELFF.

The chain carries TRBV30 and TRBJ1-2; D is unclear. The CDR3 consists of 16 residues. The V and J ends lost 0 bases and 4 bases respectively, with 18 bases between them. Germline assignment: CDR1 GTSNPN and CDR2 SVGIG (reference sequence). CDR3 nucleotide sequence: TGTGCCTGGAGTGTACTCGGAAGGGAGGTACTCTATGGCTACACCTTC. Protein: CAWSVLGREVLYGYTF.

The chain couples TRBV2 to TRBJ1-4; D not resolved. The CDR3 runs 14 residues. Germline CDR1 SNHLY, CDR2 FYNNEI. Trimming cost V 11 bases and J 8 bases, with 21 bases left between them. DNA for the CDR3: TGTGCCGTTGAAACTGGCCGGGAAAGGGAAAAACTGTTTTTT. This translates into CAVETGREREKLFF.

V gene TRBV5-1 combines with J gene TRBJ2-7; D remains unclear. Germline CDR1 and CDR2: SGHRS and YFSETQ. The V gene lost 4 bases and the J gene lost 5 bases, with 22 bases spanning the gap. The CDR3 has 16 amino acids. CDR3 in amino acids: CASSLGMLSSVNEQYF. CDR3 coding DNA: TGCGCCAGCAGCCTGGGTATGTTATCCTCGGTCAACGAGCAGTACTTC. The full variable domain, completed using reference TRBV5-1 and TRBJ2-7, is KAGVTQTPRYLIKTRGQQVTLSCSPISGHRSVSWYQQTPGQGLQFLFEYFSETQRNKGNFPGRFSGRQFSNSRSEMNVSTLELGDSALYLCASSLGMLSSVNEQYFGPGTRLTVT.

This chain uses TRBV6-2 or TRBV6-3 with TRBJ1-2; the D is unclear. This CDR3 has 15 residues. The germline V gene has CDR1 MNHEY and CDR2 SVGEGT. V was pared by 0 bases and J by 6 bases, with 14 bases between. The CDR3 DNA reads TGTGCCAGCAGTTACTCGAGTATGCCAGTACATGGCTACACCTTC. Residues: CASSYSSMPVHGYTF.

This clone was counted a few times. The V call is TRBV7-9, the J call TRBJ2-3; 9 bases fit TRBD2. Trimming removed 2 bases from V and 14 bases from J; junction bases left unmatched: 11. The CDR3 loop spans 14 amino acids. The germline V gene has CDR1 SEHNR and CDR2 FQNEAQ (reference sequence). The CDR3 DNA reads TGTGCCAGCAGCTTATTAGCGGGAGTAACGCCTCCGTATTTT. Amino acid sequence: CASSLLAGVTPPYF.

The rearrangement uses TRBV2 and TRBJ1-5; D ambiguous. Trimming left V 1 base short and J 8 bases short, with 15 bases between. This CDR3 is built from 15 residues. The germline gives CDR1 SNHLY, CDR2 FYNNEI. CDR3 in amino acids: CASSEDLSSEEPQHF. CDR3 nucleotide sequence: TGTGCCAGCAGTGAAGACTTGAGTTCCGAGGAGCCCCAGCATTTT.

The chain links TRBV19 to TRBJ1-2; TRBD1 aligns across 9 bases. J lost 0 bases, V lost 8 bases, and 16 bases had no gene match. CDR1 LNHDA and CDR2 SQIVND come from the germline V gene (reference sequence). The CDR3 is 18 amino acids. The CDR3 coding sequence is TGTGCCAGTTCCCTCGGACAGGGGCGAACCCAAGCTAACTATGGCTACACCTTC. Translation: CASSLGQGRTQANYGYTF.

For the CDR3, the DNA is TGTGCCAGCAGCGTAGGAGTTTTCCCGAAGAACGAGCAGTACTTC. It codes for CASSVGVFPKNEQYF. This chain links TRBV9 with TRBJ2-7; no reliable D call. Germline V lookup: CDR1 SGDLS, CDR2 YYNGEE. The CDR3 has 15 residues. V was shortened by 0 bases and J by 5 bases, with 15 bases between the two germline ends.

V and J are TRBV9 and TRBJ2-7; D unresolved. V was cut by 5 bases and J by 2 bases, with 14 bases left in between. Germline V CDR1 and CDR2: SGDLS, YYNGEE. This CDR3 comprises 14 residues. The CDR3 sequence is CASSAVMHTYEQYF. The CDR3 nucleotides are TGTGCCAGCAGTGCCGTGATGCATACCTACGAGCAGTACTTC.

The chain joins TRBV24-1 to TRBJ1-2; no clear D gene. V dropped 2 bases and J dropped 2 bases, with 8 bases sitting between them. This CDR3 spans 14 amino acids. Germline V gene sequence: CDR1 KGHDR, CDR2 SFDVKD. The CDR3, as DNA: TGTGCCACCAGTGATTCCCGGGGAAACTATGGCTACACCTTC. This translates into CATSDSRGNYGYTF.

The rearrangement uses TRBV4-1 and TRBJ2-7, with 8 bases lining up with TRBD2. The CDR3 has 15 amino acids. After removal of 2 bases from V and 6 bases from J, the junction contained 9 bases not matched to a gene. From germline, CDR1 is MGHRA and CDR2 YSYEKL. CDR3 region: CASSQPGTSLGEQYF. DNA for the CDR3: TGCGCCAGCAGCCAACCCGGGACTAGTTTAGGCGAGCAGTACTTC.

The CDR3 DNA sequence: TGTGCCAGCAGTCCCGGGACAGGCTCTGGCTACACCTTC. Protein product: CASSPGTGSGYTF. The rearrangement links TRBV2 to TRBJ1-2, with 8 bases matching TRBD1. Germline V CDR1 and CDR2: SNHLY, FYNNEI. The CDR3 runs 13 residues. The J segment lost 7 bases and the V segment lost 5 bases, leaving 6 bases of the junction unmatched. Full variable domain (remainder filled in from reference TRBV2 and TRBJ1-2): EPEVTQTPSHQVTQMGQEVILRCVPISNHLYFYWYRQILGQKVEFLVSFYNNEISEKSEIFDDQFSVERPDGSNFTLKIRSTKLEDSAMYFCASSPGTGSGYTFGSGTRLTVV.

This clone occurred a few times. The genes are TRBV2 and TRBJ2-7; D ambiguous. This CDR3 has 11 amino acids. V was clipped by 5 bases and J by 1 base, with 3 bases between them. The germline CDR1 and CDR2 sequences are SNHLY and FYNNEI. CDR3 region: CASSRSYEQYF. For the CDR3, the DNA is TGTGCCAGCAGTCGGTCCTACGAGCAGTACTTC.

The chain carries TRBV7-2 and TRBJ1-2; weak D call: TRBD1 (5 bases). This CDR3 contains 15 residues. Germline V gives CDR1 SGHTA, CDR2 FQGNSA. The germline V and J ends were trimmed by 2 bases and 3 bases, with 13 bases remaining between them. This chain's CDR3 is CASSLNAGDYYGYTF. The CDR3 DNA reads as TGTGCCAGCAGCTTAAATGCTGGGGACTACTATGGCTACACCTTC.

This chain uses TRBV6-5 with TRBJ1-6, with D unclear. Germline V gives CDR1 MNHEY, CDR2 SVGAGI. The V and J ends lost 10 bases and 5 bases respectively, with 9 bases between them. This CDR3 region has 12 residues. The CDR3 DNA sequence: TGTGCCACCCGACGGGATAATTCACCCCTCCACTTT. Amino acid sequence: CATRRDNSPLHF.

This clone was seen once. This chain uses TRBV5-5 with TRBJ1-3; D possibly corresponds to TRBD1 (6 bases). Trimming cost V 2 bases and J 0 bases, with 18 bases left between them. The germline V gene has CDR1 SGHKS and CDR2 YYEKEE (reference sequence). The CDR3 contains 18 residues. The CDR3 DNA reads TGTGCCAGCAGCTTCTGGGTACAGGGAGTGGGCTCTGGAAACACCATATATTTT. Residues: CASSFWVQGVGSGNTIYF.

This clone was recorded only once. The rearrangement joins TRBV9 to TRBJ1-3; D might be TRBD1 (5 bases). The germline V gene has CDR1 SGDLS and CDR2 YYNGEE. V was pared by 2 bases and J by 3 bases, with 15 bases between. The CDR3 totals 16 residues. Written as DNA, the CDR3 is TGTGCCAGCAGCGTCTCCGGGCAGGGAGGTGGAAACACCATATATTTT. Its protein is CASSVSGQGGGNTIYF. The full variable domain, in which reference TRBV9 and TRBJ1-3 provide the parts outside the CDR3, is DSGVTQTPKHLITATGQRVTLRCSPRSGDLSVYWYQQSLDQGLQFLIQYYNGEERAKGNILERFSAQQFPDLHSELNLSSLELGDSALYFCASSVSGQGGGNTIYFGEGSWLTVV.

V usage is TRBV28 and J usage is TRBJ1-6; 9 bases line up with TRBD1. V was clipped by 7 bases and J by 10 bases; unmatched bases: 8. The CDR3 extends over 14 amino acids. Germline loops: CDR1 MDHEN, CDR2 SYDVKM. The CDR3 sequence: CASKRTGVGSPLHF. The CDR3 DNA sequence: TGTGCCAGCAAGCGGACAGGGGTCGGGTCACCCCTCCACTTT.

This chain links TRBV7-3 with TRBJ2-3; 8 positions agree with TRBD1. This CDR3 has 15 amino acids. V dropped 2 bases and J dropped 6; count of bases not matched to a gene: 7. Germline assignment: CDR1 SGHTA and CDR2 FQGTGA. In DNA, the CDR3 is TGTGCCAGCAGCTTATTTGCAGGGGGCTTGGATACGCAGTATTTT. Translating gives CASSLFAGGLDTQYF.

V usage is TRBV7-6 and J usage is TRBJ2-5; 7 nucleotides line up with TRBD2. CDR1 is SGHVS, CDR2 FNYEAQ, per germline. Germline trimming cut 1 base from V and 5 bases from J; bases unmatched to any gene: 10. This CDR3 is built from 16 residues. The CDR3 DNA reads TGTGCCAGCAGCTTAGGGTTCGTGGGGGGAGGGGAGACCCAGTACTTC. Protein product: CASSLGFVGGGETQYF.

This chain connects TRBV18 to TRBJ2-4; perhaps TRBD2 as D (5 bases). The V end was cut by 1 base, the J end by 9 bases, with 25 bases between. This CDR3 spans 18 amino acids. Germline CDR1 KGHSH, CDR2 LQKENI. The CDR3 DNA follows: TGTGCCAGCTCACCACAAGGACGGGGTTCCGTTGGTGTACGCATTCAGTACTTC. Translated, it gives CASSPQGRGSVGVRIQYF.

The chain carries TRBV7-9 and TRBJ1-1; D might be TRBD1 (6 bases). Germline CDR1 SEHNR, CDR2 FQNEAQ (reference sequence). CDR3 length equals 13 residues. With 1 base removed from V and 5 bases from J, the gap between germline ends came to 8 bases. DNA of the CDR3: TGTGCCAGCAGCTTAGAGGGGGGAACTGAAGCTTTCTTT. It specifies CASSLEGGTEAFF.

This chain uses TRBV7-3 with TRBJ2-6; 8 nucleotides agree with TRBD1. V lost 5 bases, J lost 9 bases, and 9 bases stayed unmatched. The germline CDR1 and CDR2 sequences are SGHTA and FQGTGA. The CDR3 runs to 15 residues. This CDR3 is CASSTTGGRNNVLTF. CDR3 bases: TGTGCCAGCAGCACTACAGGGGGGAGGAACAACGTCCTGACTTTC.

In this sample, this clone turned up a few times. The genes are TRBV19 and TRBJ1-5; D call uncertain. Trimming removed 5 bases at V and 6 bases at J, with 14 bases between. The germline V gene encodes CDR1 LNHDA and CDR2 SQIVND (reference sequence). The CDR3 is made up of 14 amino acids. CDR3 residues: CASSPKVLSQPQHF. The CDR3 DNA reads TGTGCCAGTAGTCCGAAGGTGTTGTCTCAGCCCCAGCATTTT.

CDR3 sequence: CAWTVLDTIYF. The CDR3 DNA reads TGTGCCTGGACAGTCTTGGACACCATATATTTT. The genes are TRBV30 and TRBJ1-3; D ambiguous. This CDR3 is built from 11 residues. The V gene lost 4 bases and the J gene lost 8 bases, with 9 bases spanning the gap. The V gene's germline CDR1 is GTSNPN and CDR2 SVGIG (reference sequence).

This chain joins TRBV5-1 and TRBJ2-1; 8 positions agree with TRBD2. There are 15 residues in the CDR3. V shed 2 bases, J shed 2 bases, and the junction held 3 bases outside the gene matches. The germline gives CDR1 SGHRS, CDR2 YFSETQ. The CDR3 sequence is CASSFGLAAYNEQFF. The DNA for the CDR3 is TGCGCCAGCAGCTTCGGACTAGCAGCCTACAATGAGCAGTTCTTC. The full variable domain, with the rest looked up from reference TRBV5-1 and TRBJ2-1, is KAGVTQTPRYLIKTRGQQVTLSCSPISGHRSVSWYQQTPGQGLQFLFEYFSETQRNKGNFPGRFSGRQFSNSRSEMNVSTLELGDSALYLCASSFGLAAYNEQFFGPGTRLTVL.

The J gene is TRBJ1-3, the V gene TRBV28; a possible D gene is TRBD1 (6 bases). The germline V and J ends were trimmed by 1 base and 4 bases, with 11 bases remaining between them. The germline gives CDR1 MDHEN, CDR2 SYDVKM. The CDR3 contains 15 residues. Written as DNA, the CDR3 is TGTGCCAGCAGTTTATTGGACAGATTGGGAAACACCATATATTTT. This codes for CASSLLDRLGNTIYF.

J is TRBJ2-5 and V is TRBV4-2; D gene ambiguous. Germline CDR1 reads LGHNA; CDR2 reads YNFKEQ. V lost 5 bases, J lost 4 bases, and 8 bases lay in between. CDR3 length equals 12 residues. CDR3 in amino acids: CASSLEPETQYF. The CDR3 DNA is TGTGCCAGCAGCTTGGAGCCAGAGACCCAGTACTTC.

This chain joins TRBV4-1 and TRBJ1-2; TRBD1 aligns across 9 bases. The ends lost 7 bases at V and 3 bases at J; junction bases unmatched: 6. Germline V gene sequence: CDR1 MGHRA, CDR2 YSYEKL. There are 14 residues in the CDR3. The CDR3 loop reads CASTKGQGDYGYTF. Here the CDR3 DNA reads TGCGCCAGCACCAAGGGACAGGGCGACTATGGCTACACCTTC.